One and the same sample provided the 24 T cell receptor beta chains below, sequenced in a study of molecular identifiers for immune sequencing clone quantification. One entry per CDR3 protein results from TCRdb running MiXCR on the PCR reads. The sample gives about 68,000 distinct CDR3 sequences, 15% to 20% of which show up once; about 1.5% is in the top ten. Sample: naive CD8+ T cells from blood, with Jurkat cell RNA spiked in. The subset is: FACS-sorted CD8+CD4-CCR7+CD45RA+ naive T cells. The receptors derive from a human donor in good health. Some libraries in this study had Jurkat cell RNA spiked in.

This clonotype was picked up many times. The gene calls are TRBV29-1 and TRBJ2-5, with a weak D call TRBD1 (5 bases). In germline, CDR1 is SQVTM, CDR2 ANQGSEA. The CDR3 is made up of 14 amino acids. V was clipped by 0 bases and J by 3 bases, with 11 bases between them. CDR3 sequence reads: CSVEDLGREETQYF. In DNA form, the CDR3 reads TGCAGCGTTGAAGATCTTGGCAGGGAAGAGACCCAGTACTTC.

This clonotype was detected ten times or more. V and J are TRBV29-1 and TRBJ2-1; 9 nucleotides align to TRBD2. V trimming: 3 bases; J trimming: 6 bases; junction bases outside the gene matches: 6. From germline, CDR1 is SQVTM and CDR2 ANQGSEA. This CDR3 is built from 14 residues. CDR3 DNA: TGCAGCGTTGATGTTCAGACTAGCGGCAATGAGCAGTTCTTC. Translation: CSVDVQTSGNEQFF.

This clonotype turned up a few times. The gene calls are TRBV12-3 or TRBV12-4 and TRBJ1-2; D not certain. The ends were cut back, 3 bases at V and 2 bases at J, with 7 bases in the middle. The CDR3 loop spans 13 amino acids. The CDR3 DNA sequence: TGTGCCAGCAGTTTTGACAAAAACTATGGCTACACCTTC. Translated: CASSFDKNYGYTF.

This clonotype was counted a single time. CDR3: CAISESRSLWQGQKYGNQPQHF. The CDR3 DNA follows: TGTGCCATCAGTGAGTCTAGGAGTTTGTGGCAGGGGCAAAAATATGGCAATCAGCCCCAGCATTTT. The genes are TRBV10-3 and TRBJ1-5; perhaps TRBD1 as D (6 bases). The ends were cut back, 0 bases at V and 2 bases at J, with 29 bases in the middle. Germline V CDR1 and CDR2: ENHRY, SYGVKD. CDR3 length: 22 residues.

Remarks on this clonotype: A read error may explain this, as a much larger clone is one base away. The CDR3 is CASSYWGGRRETQYF. Written as DNA, the CDR3 is TGTGCCAGCAGTTACTGGGGCGGGAGACGGGAGACCCAGTACTTC. The V call is TRBV28, the J call TRBJ2-5, with 7 bases lining up with TRBD2. This CDR3 has 15 residues. Germline V lookup: CDR1 MDHEN, CDR2 SYDVKM. The V segment lost 4 bases and the J segment 5 bases; nucleotides outside the gene matches: 10.

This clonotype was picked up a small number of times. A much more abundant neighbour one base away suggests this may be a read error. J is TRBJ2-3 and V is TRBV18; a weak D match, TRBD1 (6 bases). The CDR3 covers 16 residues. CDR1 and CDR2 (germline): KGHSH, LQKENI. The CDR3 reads CASSPPVMRDTDTQCF. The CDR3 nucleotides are TGTGCCAGCTCACCACCGGTAATGAGGGACACAGATACGCAGTGTTTT.

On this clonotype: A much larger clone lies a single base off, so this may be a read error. The CDR3 spells CASGYNVGDDSYEQYF. In DNA form, the CDR3 reads TGTGCCAGCGGTTACAATGTCGGGGACGACTCCTACGAGCAGTACTTC. The chain has TRBV6-2 or TRBV6-3 and TRBJ2-7; D may match TRBD1 or TRBD2 (5 bases each). The V gene's germline CDR1 is MNHEY and CDR2 SVGEGT. The CDR3 covers 16 residues.

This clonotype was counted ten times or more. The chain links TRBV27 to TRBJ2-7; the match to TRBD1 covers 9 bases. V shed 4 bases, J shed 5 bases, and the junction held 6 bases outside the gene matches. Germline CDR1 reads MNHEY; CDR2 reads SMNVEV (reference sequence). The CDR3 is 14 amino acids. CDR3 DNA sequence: TGTGCCAGCAGTTGGGGGACAGGGTACGACGAGCAGTACTTC. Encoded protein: CASSWGTGYDEQYF.

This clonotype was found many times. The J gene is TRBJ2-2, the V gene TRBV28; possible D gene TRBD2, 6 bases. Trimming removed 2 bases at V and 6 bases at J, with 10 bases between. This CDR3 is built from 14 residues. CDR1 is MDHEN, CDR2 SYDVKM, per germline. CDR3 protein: CASSLGGEAGELFF. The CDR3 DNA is TGTGCCAGCAGTTTAGGAGGGGAAGCCGGGGAGCTGTTTTTT.

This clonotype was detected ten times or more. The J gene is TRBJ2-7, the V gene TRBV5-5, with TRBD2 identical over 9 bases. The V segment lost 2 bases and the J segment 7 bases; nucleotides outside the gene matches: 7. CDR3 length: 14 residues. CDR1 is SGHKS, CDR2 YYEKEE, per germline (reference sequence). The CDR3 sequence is CASSLAGGLEEQYF. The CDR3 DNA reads TGTGCCAGCAGCTTAGCGGGAGGTCTGGAAGAGCAGTACTTC.

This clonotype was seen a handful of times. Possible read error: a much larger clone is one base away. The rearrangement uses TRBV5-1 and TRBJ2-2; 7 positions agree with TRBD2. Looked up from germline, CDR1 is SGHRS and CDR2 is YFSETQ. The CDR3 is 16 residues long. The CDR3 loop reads CTSSFWGGSETGELFF. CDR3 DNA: TGCACCAGCAGCTTTTGGGGCGGGAGTGAGACCGGGGAGCTGTTTTTT.

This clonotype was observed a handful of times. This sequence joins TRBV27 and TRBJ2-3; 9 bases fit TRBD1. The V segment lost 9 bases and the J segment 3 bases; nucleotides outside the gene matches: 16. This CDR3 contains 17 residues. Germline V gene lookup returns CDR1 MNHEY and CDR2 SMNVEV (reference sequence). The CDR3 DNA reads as TGTGCCAGTCAACTACAAAATACAGGGGGCGGAACAGATACGCAGTATTTT. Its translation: CASQLQNTGGGTDTQYF.

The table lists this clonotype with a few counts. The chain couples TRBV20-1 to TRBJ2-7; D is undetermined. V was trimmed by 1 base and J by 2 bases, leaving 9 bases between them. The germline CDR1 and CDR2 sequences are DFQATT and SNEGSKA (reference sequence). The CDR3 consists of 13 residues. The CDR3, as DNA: TGCAGTGCTAGAGGGTATTTAACCTACGAGCAGTACTTC. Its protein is CSARGYLTYEQYF.

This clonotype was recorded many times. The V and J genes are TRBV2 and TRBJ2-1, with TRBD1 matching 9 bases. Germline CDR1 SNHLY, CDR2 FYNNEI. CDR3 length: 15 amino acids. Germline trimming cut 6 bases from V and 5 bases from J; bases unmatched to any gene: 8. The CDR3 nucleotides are TGTGCCAGCAGCCATACCTGGACAGGGGACAATGAGCAGTTCTTC. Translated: CASSHTWTGDNEQFF.

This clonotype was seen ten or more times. CDR3 residues: CASSRRTGQKNIQYF. CDR3 DNA sequence: TGTGCCAGCAGCCGTCGGACAGGCCAGAAAAACATTCAGTACTTC. J is TRBJ2-4 and V is TRBV7-9; TRBD1 matches 7 bases. The length of the CDR3 is 15 residues. V shed 5 bases and J 4 bases; nucleotides not matched to a gene: 8. Germline V CDR1 and CDR2: SEHNR, FQNEAQ (reference sequence).

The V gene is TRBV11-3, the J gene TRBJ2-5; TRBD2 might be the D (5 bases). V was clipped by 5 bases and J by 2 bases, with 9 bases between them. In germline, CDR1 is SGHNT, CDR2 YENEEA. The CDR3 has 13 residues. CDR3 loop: CASSPPGQETQYF. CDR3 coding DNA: TGTGCCAGCAGCCCTCCGGGACAAGAGACCCAGTACTTC.

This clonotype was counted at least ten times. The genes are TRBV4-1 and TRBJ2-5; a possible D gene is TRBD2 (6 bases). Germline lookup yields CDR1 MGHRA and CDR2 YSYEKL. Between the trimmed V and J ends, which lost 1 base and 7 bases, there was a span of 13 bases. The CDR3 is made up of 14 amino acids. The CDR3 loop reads CASSQGLGDWTQYF. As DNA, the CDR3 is TGCGCCAGCAGCCAAGGACTAGGTGATTGGACCCAGTACTTC.

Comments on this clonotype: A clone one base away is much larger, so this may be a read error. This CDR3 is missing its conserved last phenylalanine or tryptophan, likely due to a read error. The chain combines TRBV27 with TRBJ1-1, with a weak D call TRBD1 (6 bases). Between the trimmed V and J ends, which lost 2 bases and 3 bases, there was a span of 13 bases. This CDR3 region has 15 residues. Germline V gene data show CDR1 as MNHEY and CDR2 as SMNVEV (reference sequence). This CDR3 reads CASSLKQGYYTEAFS. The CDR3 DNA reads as TGTGCCAGCAGTTTAAAACAGGGCTATTACACTGAAGCTTTCTCT.

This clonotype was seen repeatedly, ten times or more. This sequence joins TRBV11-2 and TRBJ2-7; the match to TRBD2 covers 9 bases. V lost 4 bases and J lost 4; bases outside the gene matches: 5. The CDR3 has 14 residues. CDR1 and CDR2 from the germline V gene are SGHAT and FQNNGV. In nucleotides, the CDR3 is TGTGCCAGCAGCTACGGGACTAGCAGTTACGAGCAGTACTTC. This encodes CASSYGTSSYEQYF.

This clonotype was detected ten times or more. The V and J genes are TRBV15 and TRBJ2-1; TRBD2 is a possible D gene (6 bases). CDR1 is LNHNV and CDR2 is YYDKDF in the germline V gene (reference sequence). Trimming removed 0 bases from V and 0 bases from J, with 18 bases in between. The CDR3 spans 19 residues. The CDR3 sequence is CATSRDPLLAGSSYNEQFF. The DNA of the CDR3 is TGTGCCACCAGCAGAGATCCCCTCCTGGCGGGAAGCTCCTACAATGAGCAGTTCTTC.

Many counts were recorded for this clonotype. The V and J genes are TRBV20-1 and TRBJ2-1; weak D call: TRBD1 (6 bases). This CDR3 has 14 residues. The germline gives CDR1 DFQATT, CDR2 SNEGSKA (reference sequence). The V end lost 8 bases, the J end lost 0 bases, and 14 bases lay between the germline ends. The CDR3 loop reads CSSKDSSSYNEQFF. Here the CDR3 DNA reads TGCAGTTCAAAGGACAGTAGCTCCTACAATGAGCAGTTCTTC.

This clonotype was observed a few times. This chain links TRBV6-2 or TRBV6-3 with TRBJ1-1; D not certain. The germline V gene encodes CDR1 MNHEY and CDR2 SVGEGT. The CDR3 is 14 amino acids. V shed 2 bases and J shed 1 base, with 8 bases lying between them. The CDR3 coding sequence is TGTGCCAGCAGTTACACGGACGGGAACACTGAAGCTTTCTTT. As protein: CASSYTDGNTEAFF.

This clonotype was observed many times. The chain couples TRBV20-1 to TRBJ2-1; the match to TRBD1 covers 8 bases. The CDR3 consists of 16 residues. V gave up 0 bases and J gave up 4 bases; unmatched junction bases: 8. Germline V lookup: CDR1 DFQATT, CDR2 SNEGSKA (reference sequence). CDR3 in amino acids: CSARDLWGQEYNEQFF. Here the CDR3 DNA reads TGCAGTGCTAGAGATCTCTGGGGACAGGAATACAATGAGCAGTTCTTC.

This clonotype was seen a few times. The CDR3 loop reads CASSQDFTREGVKTQYF. The CDR3 DNA sequence: TGTGCCAGCAGCCAAGATTTTACGCGGGAGGGCGTGAAGACCCAGTACTTC. J is TRBJ2-5 and V is TRBV3-1; 9 bases are shared with TRBD2. CDR1 and CDR2 (germline): LGHDT, YNNKEL (reference sequence). The V and J ends lost 0 bases and 6 bases, in that order; junction bases with no gene match: 11. The CDR3 is 17 amino acids.